The rows below give T cell receptor beta chains drawn from one sample of a study of TIL therapy for anti-PD-1-resistant metastatic lung cancer. Using immunoSEQ multiplex PCR, the repertoire was profiled, and TCRdb retains in-frame clones only, with some absent. The sample includes roughly 60,000 clones, around four fifths seen only once; the top ten take about 2%. Source: blood, taken at baseline. These receptors were taken from a person aged 25-85 years with non-small cell lung cancer. Both conserved end residues are part of each CDR3. Fields, in order: J gene, D gene, clone size, V gene, CDR3 DNA, CDR3 protein. The D gene is left open where the match is weak. Part of the rows lack a size; the others show once, few, many or a class for expanded clones.

>TRBJ2-7|.|.|TRBV18
TGTGCCAGCTCACCATCCAATGGGGCCTACGAGCAGTACTTC
CASSPSNGAYEQYF
>TRBJ2-3|.|.|TRBV6-5
TGTGCCAGCAGTTACTCATCAGGGCCGCCCACAGATACGCAGTATTTT
CASSYSSGPPTDTQYF
>TRBJ2-3|.|few|TRBV7-6
TGTGCCAGCGGCGGCGGCAGCACAGATACGCAGTATTTT
CASGGGSTDTQYF
>TRBJ1-2|.|.|TRBV18
TGTGCCAGCTCACCCACAGGGTTGGCGTATGGCTACACCTTC
CASSPTGLAYGYTF
>TRBJ1-5|.|few|TRBV2
TGTGCCAGCAGTGATTTAGGGGTCCAGCCCCAGCATTTT
CASSDLGVQPQHF
>TRBJ2-7|TRBD1|.|TRBV6-5
TGTGCCAGCAGCCTGCGGACAGGGGCTACCTACGAGCAGTACTTC
CASSLRTGATYEQYF
>TRBJ2-5|.|.|TRBV5-5
TGTGCCAGCAGCTTGGAAGGGGCGCCCGAGACCCAGTACTTC
CASSLEGAPETQYF
>TRBJ2-1|.|.|TRBV28
TGTGCCAGCAGGGGGAGCAGTCGCTCCTACAATGAGCAGTTCTTC
CASRGSSRSYNEQFF
>TRBJ2-5|.|.|TRBV7-9
TGTGCCAGCAGCTTAGCCTCAGGGTCGGAGACCCAGTACTTC
CASSLASGSETQYF
>TRBJ2-3|TRBD2|.|TRBV9
TGTGCCAGCAGCGTAGGAGGGACTAGCGGGGGGTTTACTGCTAGCACAGATACGCAGTATTTT
CASSVGGTSGGFTASTDTQYF
>TRBJ1-1|.|few|TRBV4-1
TGCGCCAGCAGCCAAGTTACAAAGTCGAACACTGAAGCTTTCTTT
CASSQVTKSNTEAFF
>TRBJ1-3|.|few|TRBV20-1
TGCAGTGCTAGAGATCTAACCACTCGGGCTTTT
CSARDLTTRAF
>TRBJ2-3|.|.|TRBV6-6
TGTGCCAGCACCTCCTTCGGGGCGGCAAAAGATACGCAGTATTTT
CASTSFGAAKDTQYF
>TRBJ1-1|TRBD1|.|TRBV30
TGTGCCTGGAAGGGACAGGGGGCCCCGAACACTGAAGCTTTCTTT
CAWKGQGAPNTEAFF
>TRBJ1-2|.|few|TRBV29-1
TGCAGCGTTGAGAAGGTGGGCTATGGCTACACCTTC
CSVEKVGYGYTF
>TRBJ2-5|.|.|TRBV7-2
TGTGCCAGCAGCCCTCAAGAGACCCAGTACTTC
CASSPQETQYF
>TRBJ2-7|.|few|TRBV4-1
TGCGCCAGCAGTTCCCCGGCCACAGGGATCCACGAGCAGTACTTC
CASSSPATGIHEQYF
>TRBJ2-7|TRBD2|few|TRBV5-4
TGTGCCAGCACTAGGAGCGGGATCTACGAGCAGTACTTC
CASTRSGIYEQYF
>TRBJ2-5|TRBD2|.|TRBV4-1
TGCGCCAGCAGCCAGTCCGGGACTAGCGGAGAGACCCAGTACTTC
CASSQSGTSGETQYF
>TRBJ2-7|.|.|TRBV9
TGTGCCAGCAGCGTAGGGGAAGACAGGATCTCCTACGAGCAGTACTTC
CASSVGEDRISYEQYF
>TRBJ1-5|.|.|TRBV10-1
TGCGCCAGCAGTGAGTCAGGGTTAGGGGAGGATAGCAATCAGCCCCAGCATTTT
CASSESGLGEDSNQPQHF
>TRBJ2-7|TRBD2|.|TRBV29-1
TGCAGCGTTGATGATGGGGGACTAGCGGGACCTTTTGGCGAGCAGTACTTC
CSVDDGGLAGPFGEQYF
>TRBJ2-7|TRBD1|.|TRBV9
TGTGCCAGCAGCGTAGGCGACAGGGGATACGAGCAGTACTTC
CASSVGDRGYEQYF
>TRBJ2-7|.|.|TRBV11-3
TGTGCCAGCAGCTCACGGGGGGAGCAGTACTTC
CASSSRGEQYF